This TCR beta chain was identified during a study of neoadjuvant anti-PD-1 for oral cavity cancer. Overall study: Non-progressing patients received a fourth nivolumab dose near day 43, then surgery on days 50-56.

The CDR3 spans 15 residues. The ends lost 3 bases at V and 2 bases at J; junction bases unmatched: 1. CDR1 and CDR2 (germline): SNHLY, FYNNEI. In this sample, this clone turned up a few times. TCRdb keeps only in-frame clones here, not all; method: immunoSEQ multiplex PCR. Of 23,000 or so clones listed, under 30% are singletons. Time point indicated: after neoadjuvant nivolumab, at surgical resection. Patients had newly diagnosed, untreated stage II-IVA oral cavity squamous cell carcinoma. The patients had HPV-negative, locally advanced oral cavity squamous cell carcinoma. The gene calls are TRBV2 and TRBJ2-3; 11 bases are shared with TRBD2. The sequencing here drew on tumor tissue, taken after nivolumab (anti-PD-1) treatment. This TCR derives from a person aged 35-79 years with oral cavity squamous cell carcinoma. The CDR3 sequence: CASSETSGITDTQYF. CDR3 DNA sequence: TGTGCCAGCAGTGAGACTAGCGGGATCACAGATACGCAGTATTTT.